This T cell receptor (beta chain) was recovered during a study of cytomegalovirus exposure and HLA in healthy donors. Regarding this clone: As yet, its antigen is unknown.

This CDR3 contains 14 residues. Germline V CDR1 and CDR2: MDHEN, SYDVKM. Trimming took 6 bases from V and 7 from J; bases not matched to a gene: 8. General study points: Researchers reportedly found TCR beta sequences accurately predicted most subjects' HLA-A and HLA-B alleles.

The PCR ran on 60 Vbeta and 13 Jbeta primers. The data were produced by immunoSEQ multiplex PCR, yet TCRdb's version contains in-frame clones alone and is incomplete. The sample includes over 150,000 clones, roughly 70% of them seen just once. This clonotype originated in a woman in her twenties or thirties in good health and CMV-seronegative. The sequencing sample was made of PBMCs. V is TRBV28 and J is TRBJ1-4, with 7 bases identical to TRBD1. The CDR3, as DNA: TGTGCCAGCAGGGGGACAGATAGGGGTGAAAAACTGTTTTTT. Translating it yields CASRGTDRGEKLFF.